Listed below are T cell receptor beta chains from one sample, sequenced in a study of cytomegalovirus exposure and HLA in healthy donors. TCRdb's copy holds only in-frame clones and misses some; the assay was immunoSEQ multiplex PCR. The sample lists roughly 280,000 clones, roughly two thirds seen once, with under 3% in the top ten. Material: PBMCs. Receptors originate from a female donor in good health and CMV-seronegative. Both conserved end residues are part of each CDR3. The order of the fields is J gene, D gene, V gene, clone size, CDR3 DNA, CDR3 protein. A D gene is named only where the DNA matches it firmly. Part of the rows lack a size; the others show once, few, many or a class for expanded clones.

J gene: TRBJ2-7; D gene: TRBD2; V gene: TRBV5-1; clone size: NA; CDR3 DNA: TGCGCCAGCAGCCTCGGGACTAGCGGGACCTACGAGCAGTACTTC; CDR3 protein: CASSLGTSGTYEQYF
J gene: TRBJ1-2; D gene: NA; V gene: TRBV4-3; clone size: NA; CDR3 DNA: TGCGCCAGCAGCCAAGGAACCAGGTACACCTTC; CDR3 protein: CASSQGTRYTF
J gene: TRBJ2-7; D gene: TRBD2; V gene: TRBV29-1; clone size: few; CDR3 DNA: TGCAGCGTTTACCTAGCGGGAGTTTCCTACGAGCAGTACTTC; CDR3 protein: CSVYLAGVSYEQYF
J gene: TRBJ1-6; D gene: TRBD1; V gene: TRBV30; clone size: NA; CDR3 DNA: TGTGCCTGGAGCCCAGGGGGGTCTTATAATTCCCCCCTCCACTTT; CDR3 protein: CAWSPGGSYNSPLHF
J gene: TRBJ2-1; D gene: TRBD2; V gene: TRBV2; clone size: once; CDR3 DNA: TGTGCCAGCAGAACCGGGACTAGCCAATACAATGAGCAGTTCTTC; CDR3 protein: CASRTGTSQYNEQFF
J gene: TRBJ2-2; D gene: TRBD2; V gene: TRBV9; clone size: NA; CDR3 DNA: TGTGCCAGCAGCGTAGTTGGGACTAGCGGGATCAACACCGGGGAGCTGTTTTTT; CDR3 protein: CASSVVGTSGINTGELFF
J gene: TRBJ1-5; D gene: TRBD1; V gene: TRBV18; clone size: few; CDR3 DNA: TGTGCCAGCGCCGAGGACAGGGGGAATCAGCCCCAGCATTTT; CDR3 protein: CASAEDRGNQPQHF
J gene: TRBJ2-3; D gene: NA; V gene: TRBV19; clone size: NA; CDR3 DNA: TGTGCCAGTCGTGCGGGGGATACGCAGTATTTT; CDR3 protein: CASRAGDTQYF
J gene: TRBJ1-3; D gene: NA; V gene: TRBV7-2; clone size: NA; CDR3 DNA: TGTGCCAGCAGCAGCCAAGGGGCCTCTGGAAACACCATATATTTT; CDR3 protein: CASSSQGASGNTIYF
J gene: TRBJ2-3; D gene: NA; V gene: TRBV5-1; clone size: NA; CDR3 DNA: TGCGCCAGCAGCCTAGGACTCGCCTCTAGCACAGATACGCAGTATTTT; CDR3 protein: CASSLGLASSTDTQYF
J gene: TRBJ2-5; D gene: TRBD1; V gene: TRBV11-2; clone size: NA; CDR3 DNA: TGTGCCAGCAGCTCCGGGGACAGAGTTAAAGAGACCCAGTACTTC; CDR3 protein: CASSSGDRVKETQYF
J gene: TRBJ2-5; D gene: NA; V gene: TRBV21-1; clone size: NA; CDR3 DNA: TGTGCCAGCAGCAAAGCGCGGCTAGCGGCCTCCAAAGAGACCCAGTACTTC; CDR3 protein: CASSKARLAASKETQYF
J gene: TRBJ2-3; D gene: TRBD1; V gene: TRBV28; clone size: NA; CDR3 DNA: TGTGCCAGCAGTTTGCCCCGGACAGGGCAGCCAGATACGCAGTATTTT; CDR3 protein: CASSLPRTGQPDTQYF
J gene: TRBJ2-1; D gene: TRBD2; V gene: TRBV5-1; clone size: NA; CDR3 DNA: TGCGCCAGCAGCTTAGCGGGATCCTCCTCCGGGAATGAGCAGTTCTTC; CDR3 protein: CASSLAGSSSGNEQFF
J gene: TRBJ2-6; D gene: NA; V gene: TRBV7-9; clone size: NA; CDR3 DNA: TGTGCCAGCAGCCCACGACTACGTAGCGCCGGGGCCAACGTCCTGACTTTC; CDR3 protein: CASSPRLRSAGANVLTF
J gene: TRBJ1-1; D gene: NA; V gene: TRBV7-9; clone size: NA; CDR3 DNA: TGTTCCAGCAGCTTGGCGAACACTGAAGCTTTCTTT; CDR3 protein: CSSSLANTEAFF
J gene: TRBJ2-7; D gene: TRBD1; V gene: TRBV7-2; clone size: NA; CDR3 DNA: TGTGCCAGCAGCTTATTTTTAGACAGGGCCTCCTACGAGCAGTACTTC; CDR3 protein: CASSLFLDRASYEQYF
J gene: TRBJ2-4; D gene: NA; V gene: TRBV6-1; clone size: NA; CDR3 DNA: TGTGCCGGCTCACGGGTGGAGGAAAACATTCAGTACTTC; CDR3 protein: CAGSRVEENIQYF
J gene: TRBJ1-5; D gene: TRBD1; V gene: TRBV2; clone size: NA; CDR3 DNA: TGTGCCAGCAACCGGGGACAGGGGGGGCTTGACAATCAGCCCCAGCATTTT; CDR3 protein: CASNRGQGGLDNQPQHF
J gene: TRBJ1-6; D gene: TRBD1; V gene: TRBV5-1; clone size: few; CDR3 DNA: TGCGCCAGCAGCTGGCTGGGGGGACAGGGTGAATCACCCCTCCACTTT; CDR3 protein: CASSWLGGQGESPLHF
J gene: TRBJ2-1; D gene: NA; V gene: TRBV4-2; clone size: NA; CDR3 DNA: TGTGCCAGCAGCCAGGATGCAGGGTCCCAGCTCTTC; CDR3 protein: CASSQDAGSQLF
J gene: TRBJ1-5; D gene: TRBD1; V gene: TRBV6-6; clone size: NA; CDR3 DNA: TGTGCCAGTAACAGGGGGCAAAATCAGCCCCAGCATTTT; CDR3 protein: CASNRGQNQPQHF
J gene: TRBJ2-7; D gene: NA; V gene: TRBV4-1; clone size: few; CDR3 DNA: TGCGCCAGCAGCCAGTACCCATCAGAAGAGGGTCTAGGCCGGCTCGGCTACGAGCAGTACTTC; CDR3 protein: CASSQYPSEEGLGRLGYEQYF